A single sample gave rise to the 6 T cell receptor beta chains below, sequenced in a study of CD8+ T cells in alopecia areata. RNA extraction and reverse transcription yielded cDNA as sequencing template. Repertoires were generated with immunoSEQ multiplex PCR, while TCRdb's copy carries only in-frame clones and drops some. This table holds 150,000 to 200,000 clones, 60% found once. Treatment meaning: oral pan-JAK inhibitor, 5-10 mg twice daily. The input for sequencing was CD4+ T cells sorted from blood, taken at week 24, from a patient treated with tofacitinib. All receptors come from a human donor with alopecia areata.

The CDR3 DNA follows: TGTGCCTGGAGCCCGCCCGGGACAGGGGGCGCCGGAGCTTTCTTT. Translation gives CAWSPPGTGGAGAFF. V gene TRBV30 combines with J gene TRBJ1-1; TRBD1 matches at 12 bases. Trimming at V came to 3 bases and at J to 10 bases, leaving 12 bases not matched to a gene. The CDR3 is 15 amino acids. In germline, CDR1 is GTSNPN, CDR2 SVGIG (reference sequence).

The rearrangement uses TRBV29-1 and TRBJ2-3, with 8 bases fitting TRBD2. Trimming at V came to 7 bases and at J to 3 bases, leaving 12 bases not matched to a gene. Germline CDR1 reads SQVTM; CDR2 reads ANQGSEA. This CDR3 has 15 residues. This CDR3 reads CSAGLGGTRTDTQYF. The DNA of the CDR3 is TGCAGCGCCGGATTAGGTGGGACTAGGACAGATACGCAGTATTTT.

The gene calls are TRBV14 and TRBJ2-5; D is unclear. The CDR3 covers 15 residues. Trimming pared 1 base from V and 3 bases from J, leaving 12 bases between. The germline CDR1 and CDR2 sequences are SGHDN and FVKESK. Written as DNA, the CDR3 is TGTGCCAGCAGCCAAGGGCTAGGACCAGAAGAGACCCAGTACTTC. Amino acids: CASSQGLGPEETQYF. Full variable domain (missing parts from reference TRBV14 and TRBJ2-5): EAGVTQFPSHSVIEKGQTVTLRCDPISGHDNLYWYRRVMGKEIKFLLHFVKESKQDESGMPNNRFLAERTGGTYSTLKVQPAELEDSGVYFCASSQGLGPEETQYFGPGTRLLVL.

V and J are TRBV21-1 and TRBJ2-5; TRBD1, the table's D call, was not compared with the DNA. TRBV21-1 constitutes a pseudogene. There are 15 residues in the CDR3. CDR3 sequence (DNA): TGTGCCAGCAGCAAAGACAGGGACATCCAAGAGACCCAGTACTTC. It is translated as CASSKDRDIQETQYF.

The chain uses TRBV29-1 and TRBJ2-2; no reliable D call. V shed 2 bases and J shed 6 bases, with 7 bases lying between them. The CDR3 length is 12 residues. Germline CDR1 SQVTM, CDR2 ANQGSEA. CDR3 amino acids: CSVEWGAGELFF. The CDR3 nucleotides read TGCAGCGTTGAATGGGGTGCCGGGGAGCTGTTTTTT.

In this sample, this clone turned up a few times. The chain couples TRBV19 to TRBJ2-6; D not resolved. Germline CDR1 is LNHDA and CDR2 is SQIVND (reference sequence). CDR3 length: 13 amino acids. V was clipped by 4 bases and J by 0 bases, with 1 base between them. Here the CDR3 DNA reads TGTGCCAGTAGTAACTCTGGGGCCAACGTCCTGACTTTC. Translating gives CASSNSGANVLTF.